These 13 T cell receptor beta chains share one sample of origin, sequenced in a study of control samples from healthy donors and cancer patients (dated by TCRdb to the early 2020s). Libraries came from the immunoSEQ multiplex PCR assay. The table comes from immuneACCESS by way of TCRdb, which keeps in-frame sequences with V and J called. Part of the clones is missing from these tables; in studies checked, under half for an unresolved V gene and the rest for unknown reasons. Within this sample are 130,000 to 150,000 clones, with about 94% of them counted one time only. Of the sample, approximately 15% is held by the ten largest clones. The source material was PBMCs. These receptors came from a man aged 60 to 75 with colorectal cancer.

This sequence joins TRBV9 and TRBJ1-1; the D is unclear. This CDR3 has 13 residues. Germline assignment: CDR1 SGDLS and CDR2 YYNGEE. The V end lost 4 bases, the J end lost 3 bases, and 10 bases lay between the germline ends. The CDR3 is CASSPRTDTEAFF. CDR3 bases: TGTGCCAGCAGCCCCCGGACGGACACTGAAGCTTTCTTT.

CDR3 sequence reads: CASSIQVSNQPQHF. The CDR3 coding sequence is TGTGCCAGTAGTATCCAGGTTAGCAATCAGCCCCAGCATTTT. J is TRBJ1-5 and V is TRBV19, with no clear D. V dropped 3 bases and J dropped 0 bases, with 6 bases sitting between them. The CDR3 is 14 amino acids. Germline V gives CDR1 LNHDA, CDR2 SQIVND (reference sequence).

This chain connects TRBV6-5 to TRBJ1-2; no reliable D call. Per germline, CDR1 MNHEY and CDR2 SVGAGI. Trimming shortened V by 0 bases and J by 3 bases, and 8 bases separated the two germline ends. The CDR3 extends over 14 amino acids. CDR3: CASSYSSRDYGYTF. CDR3 bases: TGTGCCAGCAGTTACTCCTCTAGGGACTATGGCTACACCTTC.

The rearrangement links TRBV4-3 to TRBJ1-1, with 7 bases aligning to TRBD1. CDR3 length: 14 residues. Trimming cost V 4 bases and J 5 bases; bases outside gene matches: 7. Per germline, CDR1 LGHNA and CDR2 YSLEER. CDR3 sequence: CASSPMTGSTEAFF. CDR3 nucleotide sequence: TGCGCCAGCAGCCCCATGACAGGGTCGACTGAAGCTTTCTTT.

The chain employs TRBV19 and TRBJ1-2; TRBD1 matches at 7 bases. After removal of 6 bases from V and 7 bases from J, the junction contained 17 bases not matched to a gene. The germline V gene has CDR1 LNHDA and CDR2 SQIVND (reference sequence). The CDR3 loop spans 16 amino acids. The CDR3: CASSWGTAGPVSGYTF. The CDR3 bases are TGTGCCAGTAGCTGGGGGACAGCCGGGCCAGTGAGTGGCTACACCTTC. Variable domain in full (rest from reference TRBV19 and TRBJ1-2): DGGITQSPKYLFRKEGQNVTLSCEQNLNHDAMYWYRQDPGQGLRLIYYSQIVNDFQKGDIAEGYSVSREKKESFPLTVTSAQKNPTAFYLCASSWGTAGPVSGYTFGSGTRLTVV.

The V call is TRBV29-1, the J call TRBJ2-7, with a possible D match to TRBD1 (6 bases). This CDR3 region has 13 residues. The V end was cut by 2 bases, the J end by 5 bases, with 13 bases between. CDR1 and CDR2 from the germline V gene are SQVTM and ANQGSEA. CDR3 sequence: CSVEPTGSNEQYF. DNA of the CDR3: TGCAGCGTTGAACCTACAGGGAGCAACGAGCAGTACTTC.

The chain employs TRBV19 and TRBJ1-2; 10 positions match TRBD1. Germline CDR1 and CDR2: LNHDA and SQIVND (reference sequence). The CDR3 is made up of 16 amino acids. J was trimmed by 4 bases and V by 7 bases; bases with no gene match: 12. CDR3 bases: TGTGCCAGTACCCCCGCTGGGACAGGGGCAGGCTATGGCTACACCTTC. Its translation: CASTPAGTGAGYGYTF. The whole variable domain, filled in from reference TRBV19 and TRBJ1-2, reads DGGITQSPKYLFRKEGQNVTLSCEQNLNHDAMYWYRQDPGQGLRLIYYSQIVNDFQKGDIAEGYSVSREKKESFPLTVTSAQKNPTAFYLCASTPAGTGAGYGYTFGSGTRLTVV.

The V gene is TRBV10-3, the J gene TRBJ1-1, with 10 positions matching TRBD1. Trimming removed 6 bases from V and 5 bases from J; junction bases left unmatched: 12. CDR1 and CDR2 from the germline V gene are ENHRY and SYGVKD. The CDR3 length is 16 residues. CDR3 bases: TGTGCCATCAGACCGGGGACAGGGGTCGGAAAAACTGAAGCTTTCTTT. It yields the protein CAIRPGTGVGKTEAFF.

The genes are TRBV28 and TRBJ1-2; D perhaps matches TRBD1 (5 bases). The CDR3 covers 14 residues. The germline gives CDR1 MDHEN, CDR2 SYDVKM. V was pared by 6 bases and J by 5 bases, with 16 bases between. The CDR3 DNA is TGTGCCAGCAGAAGCGGGGCACCTATGTATGGCTACACCTTC. It translates to CASRSGAPMYGYTF.

This sequence joins TRBV5-1 and TRBJ1-4; tentatively, D is TRBD1 (6 bases). The CDR3 extends over 15 amino acids. Germline lookup yields CDR1 SGHRS and CDR2 YFSETQ. With 0 bases removed from V and 8 bases from J, the gap between germline ends came to 14 bases. CDR3 region: CASSLDRVTGEKLFF. CDR3 nucleotide sequence: TGCGCCAGCAGCTTGGATCGCGTCACAGGGGAAAAACTGTTTTTT.

CDR3 coding DNA: TGTGCCAGCAGCTTGCTGCCCGGGACAGGGTCCGATACGCAGTATTTT. Encoded protein: CASSLLPGTGSDTQYF. The V and J genes are TRBV11-2 and TRBJ2-3; 9 bases align to TRBD1. Germline V gene data show CDR1 as SGHAT and CDR2 as FQNNGV. This CDR3 has 16 residues. V was clipped by 3 bases and J by 6 bases; unmatched bases: 10.

This sequence joins TRBV27 and TRBJ2-1; TRBD1 matches at 8 bases. The CDR3 contains 15 residues. Germline-derived CDR1 and CDR2 are MNHEY and SMNVEV (reference sequence). Losses at the gene ends were 5 bases for V and 4 bases for J; bases not matched to a gene: 7. This CDR3 is CASSHGQGPYNEQFF. CDR3 sequence (DNA): TGTGCCAGCAGTCATGGACAGGGCCCATACAATGAGCAGTTCTTC.

J is TRBJ1-1 and V is TRBV6-5; D uncertain. Trimming shortened V by 7 bases and J by 0 bases, and 9 bases separated the two germline ends. Germline V gene sequence: CDR1 MNHEY, CDR2 SVGAGI. CDR3 length equals 13 residues. For the CDR3, the DNA is TGTGCCAGCACTACAGACATGAACACTGAAGCTTTCTTT. Protein sequence: CASTTDMNTEAFF.